This record concerns one T cell receptor beta chain sequence. The CDR3 loop spans 14 amino acids. Trimming pared 1 base from V and 5 bases from J, leaving 11 bases between. Germline V gene data show CDR1 as LNHDA and CDR2 as SQIVND (reference sequence). This record belongs to a study of blood T cells in healthy people across ages. Study at large: Template-switching capture recovered about one barcoded beta molecule per two T cells.

Caucasian individuals from Russia who were healthy and aged 6 to 90 acted as donors. Extracted total RNA amounted to at least 6 micrograms for each sample. With a J-beta primer mix and a sample-barcoded 5' primer, a second PCR ran roughly 6 to 12 cycles. TCRdb itself ran the 5' RACE reads through MiXCR, one entry per CDR3 protein. In the table there are about 1.8 million distinct CDR3 sequences, around half of which are singletons. The receptor was isolated from a woman in her 40s in good health. The V and J genes are TRBV19 and TRBJ1-1; no firm D call. The sequenced sample was blood. CDR3 sequence reads: CASSIALRGTEAFF. For the CDR3, the DNA is TGTGCCAGTAGTATAGCTTTGAGAGGGACTGAAGCTTTCTTT.